This T cell receptor (beta chain) appears in the sequencing data of a study of blood T cells in healthy people across ages. This CDR3 is built from 13 residues. V was pared by 3 bases and J by 2 bases, with 7 bases between. Germline V CDR1 and CDR2: SEHNR, FQNEAQ (reference sequence). Using a J-beta primer mix together with a sample-barcoded 5' primer, a second PCR was run for about 7 to 12 cycles. TCRdb fed the 5' RACE reads into MiXCR, producing one record per CDR3 protein. The table has about 720,000 distinct CDR3 sequences, about 20% seen once. This clonotype was counted only a few times. V is TRBV7-9 and J is TRBJ2-5; no firm D call. The receptor was isolated from a man aged 65-85 years in good health. Sequenced sample: blood. DNA of the CDR3: TGTGCCAGCAGCTTTTGGGAACAAGAGACCCAGTACTTC. Translating gives CASSFWEQETQYF.